This T cell receptor (beta chain) was recorded in a study of T cells in Graves' hyperthyroidism and ophthalmopathy. This clonotype was found a few times. Uncontrolled infection, other autoimmune disease, pregnancy or lactation barred patients from enrollment. RNA transcripts served as the template for amplifying TCR beta CDR3 regions. First-round RT-PCR of the TCR CDR3 relied on the HTBI primer set. Using its own MiXCR run on the multiplex PCR reads, TCRdb lists one record per CDR3 protein. The profile shows 500,000 to 650,000 distinct CDR3 sequences, about 14% of them singletons. Germline values: CDR1 SNHLY, CDR2 FYNNEI. This CDR3 is built from 14 residues. The V and J ends lost 7 bases and 8 bases, in that order; junction bases with no gene match: 12.

The receptor was derived from a woman in her fifties or sixties with Graves' ophthalmopathy. Sequenced input: blood. This rearrangement joins TRBV2 to TRBJ2-3, with 7 bases identical to TRBD1. The CDR3 DNA is TGTGCCAGCATGCCGGGACAGTCAATCGCTACGCAGTATTTT. Protein product: CASMPGQSIATQYF.